The source of this T cell receptor (beta chain) is a study of high-grade serous ovarian cancer treatment subgroups. Looking at the study overall: Each sample yielded on average around 7,000 unique TCR beta rearrangements from around 14,000 reads.

With regard to this clone: Its antigen is unknown.

Deletions cut 1 base from V and 4 bases from J, with 8 bases between. This CDR3 has 14 amino acids. Germline V gives CDR1 MDHEN, CDR2 SYDVKM. The table came from immunoSEQ multiplex PCR; TCRdb's copy has only in-frame clones and leaves some out. In the table there are 25,000 to 30,000 clones, about 80% of which are singletons. Tumor samples were taken before definitive surgery or chemotherapy. Study results and caveats: Clonal relatedness tracked neoantigen level, and by trend copy number and mutation load. Repertoire analysis covered CDR3 alone, not CDR1 or CDR2. Same-patient tumor repertoires overlapped at roughly 0.1 to 0.79; different patients barely overlapped.

The TCR sequence derives from a human donor with high-grade serous ovarian cancer. Sequencing was done on a sample of tumor tissue. V is TRBV28 and J is TRBJ1-5; tentative D call: TRBD1 (5 bases). The CDR3 DNA follows: TGTGCCAGCAGTTTATACAGGCTTAATCAGCCCCAGCATTTT. Its protein is CASSLYRLNQPQHF.